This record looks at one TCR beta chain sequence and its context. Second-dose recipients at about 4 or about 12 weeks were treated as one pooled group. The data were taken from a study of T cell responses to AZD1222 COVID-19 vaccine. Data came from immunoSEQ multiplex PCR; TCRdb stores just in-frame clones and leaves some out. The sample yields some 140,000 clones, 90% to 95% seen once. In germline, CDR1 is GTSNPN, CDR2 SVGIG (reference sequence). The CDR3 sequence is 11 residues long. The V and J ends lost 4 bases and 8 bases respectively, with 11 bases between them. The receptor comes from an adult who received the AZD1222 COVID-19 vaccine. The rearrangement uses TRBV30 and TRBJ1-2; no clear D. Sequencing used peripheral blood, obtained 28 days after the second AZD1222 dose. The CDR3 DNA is TGTGCCTGGACAGGCGATGAAGGCTACACCTTC. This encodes CAWTGDEGYTF.